The 27 T cell receptor beta chains given below trace back to one sample, sequenced in a study of long-term antiretroviral therapy in people with HIV. At survey level, the immunoSEQ assay was run in its v3.0 version. Profiled with immunoSEQ multiplex PCR; TCRdb holds only in-frame clones, not every one. Here the sample spans around 26,000 clones, roughly 78% being singletons. The sequences come from unsorted PBMCs, collected 1.2 years after starting antiretroviral therapy. These receptors all stem from a woman between 35 and 50 years old with HIV.

This clone appeared once. The gene calls are TRBV27 and TRBJ2-7; D unclear. V lost 4 bases to trimming and J lost 5 bases, with 12 bases between them. This CDR3 comprises 13 residues. CDR1 is MNHEY, CDR2 SMNVEV, per germline (reference sequence). This CDR3 is CASSSTIEHEQYF. CDR3 nucleotide sequence: TGTGCCAGCAGTTCGACCATAGAACACGAGCAGTACTTC.

The chain uses TRBV19 and TRBJ1-2; 10 bases match TRBD1. Germline CDR1 is LNHDA and CDR2 is SQIVND (reference sequence). The trim removed 6 bases at V and 3 bases at J, leaving 4 bases unmatched. This CDR3 has 14 amino acids. CDR3 DNA: TGTGCCAGTAGCACGGACAGGGGGGACTATGGCTACACCTTC. Protein: CASSTDRGDYGYTF.

The chain has TRBV18 and TRBJ1-2; 8 bases line up with TRBD1. With 6 bases clipped from V and 7 bases from J, the junction kept 7 bases outside the gene matches. Germline V gene data show CDR1 as KGHSH and CDR2 as LQKENI. The CDR3 contains 13 residues. Here the CDR3 reads CASSAGQDVGYTF. CDR3 in DNA: TGTGCCAGCTCGGCGGGACAGGATGTTGGCTACACCTTC.

The genes are TRBV7-2 and TRBJ1-2; D call uncertain. V dropped 5 bases and J dropped 0 bases, with 4 bases sitting between them. This CDR3 has 12 residues. Germline CDR1 and CDR2: SGHTA and FQGNSA. The CDR3 DNA follows: TGTGCCAGCAGCCAAGCTAACTATGGCTACACCTTC. Its protein product is CASSQANYGYTF.

The genes are TRBV5-1 and TRBJ1-1; unclear D gene. CDR1 and CDR2 (germline): SGHRS, YFSETQ. This CDR3 has 12 amino acids. V was cut by 7 bases and J by 0 bases, with 7 bases left in between. The CDR3, as DNA: TGCGCCAGCGGCGACATGAACACTGAAGCTTTCTTT. It yields the protein CASGDMNTEAFF.

The chain carries TRBV19 and TRBJ1-4; D call uncertain. The V end lost 10 bases, the J end lost 4 bases, and 16 bases lay between the germline ends. The CDR3 is made up of 14 amino acids. From germline, CDR1 is LNHDA and CDR2 SQIVND (reference sequence). The CDR3 DNA reads TGTGCCACGAATGTTGGGATGGGTAATGAAAAACTGTTTTTT. It translates to CATNVGMGNEKLFF.

The rearrangement uses TRBV27 and TRBJ1-2; 8 positions match TRBD1. CDR3 size: 15 residues. Germline CDR1 is MNHEY and CDR2 is SMNVEV (reference sequence). Unmatched junction bases numbered 7, after V lost 3 bases and J lost 4 bases. CDR3 residues: CASSLQGAQSYGYTF. In DNA, the CDR3 is TGTGCCAGCAGTTTGCAGGGGGCGCAGAGCTATGGCTACACCTTC.

CDR3 residues: CSVVGEGGPDTQYF. DNA of the CDR3: TGCAGCGTTGTTGGCGAAGGGGGGCCAGATACGCAGTATTTT. The chain joins TRBV29-1 to TRBJ2-3, with D possibly called TRBD1 or TRBD2 (6 bases each). Trimming left V 4 bases short and J 4 bases short, with 15 bases between. From germline, CDR1 is SQVTM and CDR2 ANQGSEA. The CDR3 is 14 residues long.

The chain uses TRBV14 and TRBJ2-1; 9 positions match TRBD2. The junction had 16 bases not matched to a gene; V was cut back by 4 bases and J by 6 bases. Germline V gene lookup returns CDR1 SGHDN and CDR2 FVKESK. The CDR3 spans 18 residues. CDR3: CASSPYYSAGGWSNEQFF. CDR3 in DNA: TGTGCCAGCAGCCCTTACTACTCAGCGGGAGGTTGGTCCAATGAGCAGTTCTTC.

This clone was observed a few times. The chain recombines TRBV5-1 with TRBJ1-3; D might be TRBD1 (5 bases). The length of the CDR3 is 12 residues. Germline values: CDR1 SGHRS, CDR2 YFSETQ. The CDR3 nucleotides are TGCGTGGGGCGTTACTCTGGAAACACCATATATTTT. This sequence encodes CVGRYSGNTIYF.

This chain joins TRBV7-9 and TRBJ2-6, with 7 bases that match TRBD1. The CDR3 has 17 amino acids. V shed 2 bases and J 0 bases; nucleotides not matched to a gene: 4. The germline V gene encodes CDR1 SEHNR and CDR2 FQNEAQ (reference sequence). CDR3 in amino acids: CASSLTGDPSGANVLTF. The CDR3 nucleotides read TGTGCCAGCAGCTTAACAGGGGACCCCTCTGGGGCCAACGTCCTGACTTTC.

This clone was detected a few times. This sequence joins TRBV9 and TRBJ1-2; D remains unclear. The CDR3 is made up of 15 amino acids. Trimming left V 0 bases short and J 0 bases short, with 9 bases between. Germline V lookup: CDR1 SGDLS, CDR2 YYNGEE. The CDR3 protein is CASSVVDLPNYGYTF. CDR3 nucleotides: TGTGCCAGCAGCGTAGTGGATTTGCCTAACTATGGCTACACCTTC.

The chain employs TRBV11-2 and TRBJ2-4; 13 nucleotides match TRBD2. The V gene's germline CDR1 is SGHAT and CDR2 FQNNGV. The CDR3 has 14 amino acids. Trimming removed 5 bases from V and 15 bases from J; junction bases left unmatched: 10. CDR3 DNA sequence: TGTGCCAGCAGCCGGACTAGCGGGGGCCCCGAGGTGTACTTC. Amino acid sequence: CASSRTSGGPEVYF.

The chain employs TRBV5-6 and TRBJ1-2; 10 bases align to TRBD1. V shed 4 bases and J 6 bases; nucleotides not matched to a gene: 6. Germline CDR1 SGHDT, CDR2 YYEEEE. This CDR3 contains 14 residues. CDR3 DNA sequence: TGTGCCAGCAGCATCGGACAGGGGGTCAATGGCTACACCTTC. Its protein is CASSIGQGVNGYTF.

This chain links TRBV6-5 with TRBJ2-1, with a tentative D call TRBD2 (5 bases). CDR1 is MNHEY, CDR2 SVGAGI, per germline. The CDR3 runs 13 residues. The V gene lost 6 bases and the J gene lost 6 bases, with 12 bases spanning the gap. DNA of the CDR3: TGTGCCAGCAGACCGGAGGTACCCAATGAGCAGTTCTTC. It specifies CASRPEVPNEQFF.

This sequence joins TRBV10-1 and TRBJ2-3; 9 nucleotides line up with TRBD1. This CDR3 is 14 amino acids long. Germline V CDR1 and CDR2: WNHNN, SYGVQD (reference sequence). Trimming removed 4 bases from V and 1 base from J; junction bases left unmatched: 0. The CDR3 nucleotides are TGCGCCAGCAGTGGGACAGGGGGCACAGATACGCAGTATTTT. Protein: CASSGTGGTDTQYF.

The chain is built from TRBV12-5 and TRBJ1-4; TRBD1 matches at 7 bases. Germline lookup yields CDR1 LGHNT and CDR2 FRNRAP. The CDR3 is made up of 14 amino acids. With 5 bases clipped from V and 3 bases from J, the junction kept 3 bases outside the gene matches. CDR3: CASGPGTANEKLFF. The DNA for the CDR3 is TGTGCTAGTGGTCCCGGGACAGCTAATGAAAAACTGTTTTTT.

V gene TRBV29-1 combines with J gene TRBJ2-2, with a tentative D call TRBD1 (5 bases). The CDR3 extends over 14 amino acids. Deletions cut 1 base from V and 0 bases from J, with 6 bases between. Germline V gene lookup returns CDR1 SQVTM and CDR2 ANQGSEA. The DNA for the CDR3 is TGCAGCGTTGAAGGGGGCCCGAACACCGGGGAGCTGTTTTTT. Protein product: CSVEGGPNTGELFF.

V is TRBV9 and J is TRBJ2-7; 9 bases are a match to TRBD1. Germline loops: CDR1 SGDLS, CDR2 YYNGEE. V shed 4 bases and J 3 bases; nucleotides not matched to a gene: 2. The CDR3 is made up of 13 amino acids. CDR3: CASSLGQGYEQYF. The CDR3 nucleotides read TGTGCCAGCAGCCTGGGACAGGGCTACGAGCAGTACTTC.

J is TRBJ2-7 and V is TRBV7-9; possible D gene TRBD2, 5 bases. V gave up 1 base and J gave up 4 bases, with 11 bases separating them. Germline CDR1 SEHNR, CDR2 FQNEAQ (reference sequence). This CDR3 spans 14 amino acids. The CDR3 sequence is CASSLVSESYEQYF. CDR3 bases: TGTGCCAGCAGCTTAGTTAGCGAGAGTTACGAGCAGTACTTC.

The rearrangement uses TRBV28 and TRBJ2-7, with D maybe TRBD2 (6 bases). V was clipped by 5 bases and J by 3 bases, with 8 bases between them. This CDR3 is built from 12 residues. Germline CDR1 reads MDHEN; CDR2 reads SYDVKM. CDR3 residues: CASSPGGYEQYF. CDR3 DNA: TGTGCCAGCAGTCCCGGGGGCTACGAGCAGTACTTC. Supplemented by reference TRBV28 and TRBJ2-7, the full variable domain reads DVKVTQSSRYLVKRTGEKVFLECVQDMDHENMFWYRQDPGLGLRLIYFSYDVKMKEKGDIPEGYSVSREKKERFSLILESASTNQTSMYLCASSPGGYEQYFGPGTRLTVT.

The rearrangement joins TRBV6-5 to TRBJ1-3, with D unclear. Trimming cost V 2 bases and J 6 bases, with 14 bases left between them. From germline, CDR1 is MNHEY and CDR2 SVGAGI. This CDR3 comprises 15 residues. The CDR3 protein is CASSYGRGNENTIYF. CDR3 coding DNA: TGTGCCAGCAGTTACGGCCGGGGAAACGAAAACACCATATATTTT.

The chain is built from TRBV6-5 and TRBJ2-5; D perhaps matches TRBD2 (6 bases). Germline values: CDR1 MNHEY, CDR2 SVGAGI. The CDR3 totals 13 residues. Trimming removed 8 bases at V and 5 bases at J, with 15 bases between. This CDR3 is CASLRDLGETQYF. For the CDR3, the DNA is TGTGCCAGCCTGCGGGACTTGGGGGAGACCCAGTACTTC.

CDR3 amino acids: CASSQDTEAWGYTEAFF. Written as DNA, the CDR3 is TGCGCCAGCAGCCAAGATACCGAAGCCTGGGGGTACACTGAAGCTTTCTTT. The gene calls are TRBV4-3 and TRBJ1-1; D is possibly TRBD1 (5 bases). The CDR3 runs 17 residues. Trimming left V 0 bases short and J 3 bases short, with 17 bases between. In germline, CDR1 is LGHNA, CDR2 YSLEER.

This clone was detected a few times. The chain combines TRBV11-3 with TRBJ1-2; D not certain. V lost 5 bases and J lost 7, with 11 bases in between. Per germline, CDR1 SGHNT and CDR2 YENEEA. This CDR3 has 12 amino acids. The CDR3, as DNA: TGTGCCAGCAGCCACCCGACGGGTGGCTACACCTTC. Translated, it gives CASSHPTGGYTF. Full variable domain (remainder filled in from reference TRBV11-3 and TRBJ1-2): EAGVVQSPRYKIIEKKQPVAFWCNPISGHNTLYWYLQNLGQGPELLIRYENEEAVDDSQLPKDRFSAERLKGVDSTLKIQPAELGDSAVYLCASSHPTGGYTFGSGTRLTVV.

This sequence joins TRBV5-4 and TRBJ2-7; 7 nucleotides line up with TRBD1. The CDR3 sequence is 14 residues long. Per germline, CDR1 SGHNT and CDR2 YYREEE (reference sequence). V lost 5 bases and J lost 6; bases outside the gene matches: 11. CDR3 in amino acids: CASSLTGTAGEQYF. The CDR3 DNA reads TGTGCCAGCAGTTTGACCGGGACAGCTGGCGAGCAGTACTTC.

CDR3 DNA: TGTGCCAGCAGCTTGGGGTGGGTTAATGAAAAACTGTTTTTT. Translation gives CASSLGWVNEKLFF. The rearrangement uses TRBV5-5 and TRBJ1-4; no clear D gene. Germline V gene data show CDR1 as SGHKS and CDR2 as YYEKEE (reference sequence). The CDR3 extends over 14 amino acids. Trimming shortened V by 0 bases and J by 4 bases, and 7 bases separated the two germline ends.